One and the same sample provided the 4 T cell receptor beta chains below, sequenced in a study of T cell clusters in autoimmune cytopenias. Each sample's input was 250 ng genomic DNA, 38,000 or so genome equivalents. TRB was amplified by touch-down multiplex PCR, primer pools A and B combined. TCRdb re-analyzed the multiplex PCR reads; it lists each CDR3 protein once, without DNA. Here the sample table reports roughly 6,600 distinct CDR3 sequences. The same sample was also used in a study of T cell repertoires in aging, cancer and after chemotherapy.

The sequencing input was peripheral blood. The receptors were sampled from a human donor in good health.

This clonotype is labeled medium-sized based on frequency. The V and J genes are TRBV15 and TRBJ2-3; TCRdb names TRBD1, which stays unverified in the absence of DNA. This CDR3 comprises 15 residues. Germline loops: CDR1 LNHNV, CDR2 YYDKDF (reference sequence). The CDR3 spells CATSRGWGHTDTQYF.

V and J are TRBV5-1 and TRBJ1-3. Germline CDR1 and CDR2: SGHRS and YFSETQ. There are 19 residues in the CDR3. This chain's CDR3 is CASSLRRSARGLSGNTIYF.

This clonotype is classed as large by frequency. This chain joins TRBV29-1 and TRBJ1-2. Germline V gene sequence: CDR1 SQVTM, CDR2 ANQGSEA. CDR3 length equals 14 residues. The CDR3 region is CSVEGERWNYGYTF.

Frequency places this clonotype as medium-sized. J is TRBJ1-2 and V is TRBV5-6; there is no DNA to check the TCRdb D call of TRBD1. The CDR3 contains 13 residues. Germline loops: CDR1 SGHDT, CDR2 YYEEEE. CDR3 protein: CASSSLTGDGYTF.